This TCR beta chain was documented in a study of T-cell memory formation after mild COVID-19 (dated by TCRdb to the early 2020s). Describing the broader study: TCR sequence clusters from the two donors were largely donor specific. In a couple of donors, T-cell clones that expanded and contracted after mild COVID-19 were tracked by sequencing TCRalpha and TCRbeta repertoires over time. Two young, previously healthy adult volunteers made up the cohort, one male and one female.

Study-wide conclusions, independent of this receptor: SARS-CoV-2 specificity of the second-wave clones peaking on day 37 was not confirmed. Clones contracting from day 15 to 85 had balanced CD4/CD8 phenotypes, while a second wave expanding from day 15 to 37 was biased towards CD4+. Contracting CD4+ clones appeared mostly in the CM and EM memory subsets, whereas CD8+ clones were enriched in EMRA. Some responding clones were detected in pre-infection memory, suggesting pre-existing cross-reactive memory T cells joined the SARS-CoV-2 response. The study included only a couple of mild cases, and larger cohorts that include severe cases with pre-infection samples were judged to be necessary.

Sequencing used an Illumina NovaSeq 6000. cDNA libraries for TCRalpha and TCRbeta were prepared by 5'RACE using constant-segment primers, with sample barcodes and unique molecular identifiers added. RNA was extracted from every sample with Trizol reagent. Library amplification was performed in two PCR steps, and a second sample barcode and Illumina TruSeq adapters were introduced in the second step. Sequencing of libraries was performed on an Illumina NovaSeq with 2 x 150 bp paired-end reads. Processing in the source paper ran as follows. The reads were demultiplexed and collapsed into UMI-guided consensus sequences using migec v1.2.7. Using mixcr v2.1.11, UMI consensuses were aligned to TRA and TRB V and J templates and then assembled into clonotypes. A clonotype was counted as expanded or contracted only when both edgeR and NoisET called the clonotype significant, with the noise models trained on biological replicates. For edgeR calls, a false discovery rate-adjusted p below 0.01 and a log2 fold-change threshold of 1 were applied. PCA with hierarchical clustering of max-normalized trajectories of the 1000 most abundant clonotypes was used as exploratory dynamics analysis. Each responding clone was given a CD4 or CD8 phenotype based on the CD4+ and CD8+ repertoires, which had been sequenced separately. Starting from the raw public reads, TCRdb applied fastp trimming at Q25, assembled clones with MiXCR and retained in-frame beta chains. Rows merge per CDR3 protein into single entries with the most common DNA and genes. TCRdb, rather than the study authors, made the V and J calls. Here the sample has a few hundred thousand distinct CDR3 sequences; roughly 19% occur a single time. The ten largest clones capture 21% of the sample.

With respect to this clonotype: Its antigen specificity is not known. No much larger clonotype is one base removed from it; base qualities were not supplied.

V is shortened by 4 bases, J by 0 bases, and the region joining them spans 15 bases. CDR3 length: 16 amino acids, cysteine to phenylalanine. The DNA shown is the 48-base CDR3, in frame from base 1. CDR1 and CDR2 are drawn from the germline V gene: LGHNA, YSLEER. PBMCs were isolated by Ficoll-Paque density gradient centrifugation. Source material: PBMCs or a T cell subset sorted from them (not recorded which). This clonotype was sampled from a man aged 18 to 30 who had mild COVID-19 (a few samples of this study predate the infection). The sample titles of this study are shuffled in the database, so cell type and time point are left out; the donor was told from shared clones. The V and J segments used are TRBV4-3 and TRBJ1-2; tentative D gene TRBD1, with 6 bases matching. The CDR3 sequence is CASSPEQGKANYGYTF. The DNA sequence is TGCGCCAGCAGCCCCGAACAGGGTAAAGCTAACTATGGCTACACCTTC.